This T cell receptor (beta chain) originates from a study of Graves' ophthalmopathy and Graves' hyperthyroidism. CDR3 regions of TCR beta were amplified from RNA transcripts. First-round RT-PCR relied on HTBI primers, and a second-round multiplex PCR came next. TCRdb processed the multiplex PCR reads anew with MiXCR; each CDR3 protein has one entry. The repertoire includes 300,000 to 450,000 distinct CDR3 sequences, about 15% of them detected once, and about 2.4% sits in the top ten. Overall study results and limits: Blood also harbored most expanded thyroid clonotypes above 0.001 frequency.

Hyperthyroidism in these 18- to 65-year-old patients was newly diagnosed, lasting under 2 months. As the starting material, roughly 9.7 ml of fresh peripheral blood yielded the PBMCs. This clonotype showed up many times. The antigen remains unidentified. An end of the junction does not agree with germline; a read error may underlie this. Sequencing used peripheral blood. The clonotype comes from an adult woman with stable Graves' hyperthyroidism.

The CDR3 region is CSVLAPQQTQYF. Here the CDR3 DNA reads TGCAGCGTACTAGCGCCCCAACAGACCCAGTACTTC. The rearrangement links TRBV29-1 to TRBJ2-5; TRBD2 agrees at 7 bases. CDR1 and CDR2 (germline): SQVTM, ANQGSEA. The length of the CDR3 is 12 residues. The full variable domain, completed using reference TRBV29-1 and TRBJ2-5, is SAVISQKPSRDICQRGTSLTIQCQVDSQVTMMFWYRQQPGQSLTLIATANQGSEATYESGFVIDKFPISRPNLTFSTLTVSNMSPEDSSIYLCSVLAPQQTQYFGPGTRLLVL.